The clone carrying this T cell receptor (beta chain) has just one count. Its antigen is currently unknown. Depth targeted 1 in 200,000 to 1 in 1 million T cells, averaging approximately 9.9x coverage per clonotype. This table comes from immunoSEQ multiplex PCR, and its TCRdb copy is limited to in-frame clones, with some not included. The table has just over 200,000 clones, roughly 79% seen once. This specimen belongs to a study of cytotoxic CD8 clonotypes in ibrutinib-treated CLL. About the study: Within the patient group, around 11 were relapsed/refractory and over 14 treatment-naive, and around 17 were IGHV unmutated.

Whole-study findings and limits: Public clonotypes, found uncommonly, either contracted or stayed stable on treatment.

CDR1 is KGHSH, CDR2 LQKENI, per germline. The ends lost 2 bases at V and 4 bases at J; junction bases unmatched: 5. The CDR3 extends over 14 amino acids. This TCR derives from a human donor with chronic lymphocytic leukemia. The sequences come from PBMCs, collected after 12 months of ibrutinib treatment. The V gene is TRBV18, the J gene TRBJ2-7, with 7 bases that match TRBD1. CDR3 sequence: CASSPGTDGYEQYF. Written as DNA, the CDR3 is TGTGCCAGCTCACCAGGGACAGATGGGTACGAGCAGTACTTC.